These 6 T cell receptor beta chains were sequenced from one sample in a study of regulatory T cells in long-lasting Graves disease (dated by TCRdb to about 2021). Taken with the paper, the label for time point translates to: persistent/refractory GD, antithyroid drugs over 5 years with positive TRAb. For both TCR sequencing and RNA sequencing, RNA was extracted from PBMCs using TRIzol. Preparation of the library involved multiplex PCR. Data came from an Illumina HiSeq 4000. To build TCR beta libraries, CDR3 regions were amplified by Arm-PCR using iRepertoire HTBI primers. TCRdb trimmed the raw reads at Q25, called clones with MiXCR and kept productive beta chains. Entries that share a CDR3 protein sequence are merged under the most common genes and DNA. This sample lists approximately 440,000 distinct CDR3 sequences; about 20% were detected once. Approximately 25% of the sample belongs to the ten largest clones.

Source: peripheral blood mononuclear cells (PBMCs), taken when the disease was refractory, from a patient treated with antithyroid drugs. Every receptor here comes from a female donor with Graves disease.

This clonotype was recorded at least ten times. The chain uses TRBV28 and TRBJ1-2; D is unresolved. CDR1 and CDR2 (germline): MDHEN, SYDVKM. With 6 bases removed from V and 1 base from J, the gap between germline ends came to 12 bases. The CDR3 is 14 amino acids. This chain's CDR3 is CASRSYRFNYGYTF. The CDR3 DNA reads as TGTGCCAGCAGATCTTACCGTTTTAACTATGGCTACACCTTC.

The V and J genes are TRBV25-1 and TRBJ2-2; no clear D gene. Germline values: CDR1 MGHDK, CDR2 SYGVNS. The CDR3 contains 12 residues. Trimming pared 6 bases from V and 6 bases from J, leaving 8 bases between. The CDR3 spells CASRKGPGELFF. The CDR3 DNA reads TGTGCCAGCAGGAAGGGTCCCGGGGAGCTGTTTTTT.

There are many counts of this clonotype. The chain uses TRBV2 and TRBJ2-5, with 13 bases matching TRBD2. The CDR3 runs to 16 residues. V shed 3 bases and J 5 bases; nucleotides not matched to a gene: 6. Germline V gene sequence: CDR1 SNHLY, CDR2 FYNNEI. CDR3 DNA: TGTGCCAGCAGTGACGGACTAGCGGGAGATCTGGAGACCCAGTACTTC. This sequence encodes CASSDGLAGDLETQYF.

Many counts were recorded for this clonotype. The V gene is TRBV12-3 or TRBV12-4, the J gene TRBJ1-5; D remains unclear. This CDR3 region has 15 residues. V lost 10 bases, J lost 2 bases, and 18 bases lay in between. In DNA, the CDR3 is TGTGCCACAACGTTCGGGAGAAGGGGCAATCAGCCCCAGCATTTT. It encodes CATTFGRRGNQPQHF.

This clonotype was observed many times. Here the CDR3 reads CASSYSLRARGAKNIQYF. In nucleotides, the CDR3 is TGTGCCAGCAGTTACTCGCTGAGGGCTCGGGGAGCCAAAAACATTCAGTACTTC. The chain recombines TRBV6-5 with TRBJ2-4; TRBD2 is a possible D gene (5 bases). This CDR3 is built from 18 residues. V was trimmed by 0 bases and J by 0 bases, leaving 15 bases between them. Germline values: CDR1 MNHEY, CDR2 SVGAGI.

V is TRBV5-1 and J is TRBJ2-2; D may be TRBD1 (5 bases). Germline CDR1 is SGHRS and CDR2 is YFSETQ. The CDR3 is 13 residues long. V shed 4 bases and J shed 5 bases, with 9 bases lying between them. CDR3 DNA sequence: TGCGCCAGCAGCCCAGGGTTTACCGGGGAGCTGTTTTTT. This translates into CASSPGFTGELFF.